This is a list of T cell receptor beta chains from one sample in a study of shared clonotypes between healthy human individuals. Here immunoSEQ multiplex PCR was the method, and the copy in TCRdb shows in-frame clones only, minus some. The sample lists about 2.1 million clones, roughly 93% occurring once. The sample consisted of naive CD8+ T cells from PBMCs. Receptors originate from a man younger than 30 in good health. Some clones in this sample may be carry-over from other donors' samples. CDR3s include the opening cysteine and the closing phenylalanine or tryptophan. Each record gives: clone size, J gene, V gene, D gene, CDR3 protein, CDR3 DNA. D genes are given only for firm matches. Size is stated for part of the rows, as once, few or many counts, or as a class when the clone is expanded.

size: -; J: TRBJ2-1; V: TRBV2; D: TRBD2; CDR3: CAPRRTSGRNEQFF; DNA: TGTGCCCCGCGGAGAACTAGCGGAAGGAATGAGCAGTTCTTC
size: -; J: TRBJ1-1; V: TRBV7-9; D: TRBD1; CDR3: CASDPFQGADTEAFF; DNA: TGTGCCAGCGATCCCTTCCAGGGGGCAGACACTGAAGCTTTCTTT
size: -; J: TRBJ2-7; V: TRBV27; D: -; CDR3: CASSLGETYEQYF; DNA: TGTGCCAGCAGTTTAGGTGAGACCTACGAGCAGTACTTC
size: -; J: TRBJ1-2; V: TRBV14; D: -; CDR3: CASSSTAKTGYTF; DNA: TGTGCCAGCAGTAGCACAGCCAAGACTGGCTACACCTTC
size: -; J: TRBJ1-1; V: TRBV7-6; D: -; CDR3: CASSPVGGGNTEAFF; DNA: TGTGCCAGCAGCCCGGTGGGGGGAGGAAACACTGAAGCTTTCTTT
size: -; J: TRBJ2-5; V: TRBV5-8; D: TRBD2; CDR3: CASNGGGQETQYF; DNA: TGTGCCAGCAACGGGGGGGGTCAAGAGACCCAGTACTTC
size: -; J: TRBJ2-3; V: TRBV5-5; D: -; CDR3: CASSLGDFSTDTQYF; DNA: TGTGCCAGCAGTTTAGGGGACTTTAGCACAGATACGCAGTATTTT
size: -; J: TRBJ2-5; V: TRBV9; D: TRBD2; CDR3: CASSVSGYQETQYF; DNA: TGTGCCAGCAGCGTTAGCGGGTACCAAGAGACCCAGTACTTC
size: -; J: TRBJ2-1; V: TRBV27; D: TRBD2; CDR3: CASRAGGGYNEQFF; DNA: TGTGCCAGCAGGGCGGGAGGTGGGTACAATGAGCAGTTCTTC
size: -; J: TRBJ2-3; V: TRBV5-1; D: TRBD1; CDR3: CASSYAGTGRTDTQYF; DNA: TGCGCCAGCAGCTACGCCGGGACAGGGCGGACAGATACGCAGTATTTT
size: -; J: TRBJ2-5; V: TRBV9; D: TRBD2; CDR3: CASSVGGTSRETQYF; DNA: TGTGCCAGCAGCGTAGGAGGGACTAGCAGAGAGACCCAGTACTTC
size: -; J: TRBJ1-5; V: TRBV15; D: TRBD1; CDR3: CATSREFDRGGSNQPQHF; DNA: TGTGCCACCAGCAGAGAATTCGACAGGGGCGGCAGCAATCAGCCCCAGCATTTT
size: -; J: TRBJ2-2; V: TRBV7-6; D: TRBD1; CDR3: CASSLDVADRDTGELFF; DNA: TGTGCCAGCAGCTTAGATGTGGCGGACAGGGACACCGGGGAGCTGTTTTTT
size: -; J: TRBJ2-1; V: TRBV28; D: TRBD1; CDR3: CASSLGDRRNEQFF; DNA: TGTGCCAGCAGTTTGGGGGACAGACGCAATGAGCAGTTCTTC
size: -; J: TRBJ2-7; V: TRBV6-6; D: TRBD1; CDR3: CASSHGQGPYEQYF; DNA: TGTGCCAGCAGCCATGGACAGGGCCCCTACGAGCAGTACTTC
size: -; J: TRBJ1-1; V: TRBV7-9; D: TRBD1; CDR3: CASSPRTGNTEAFF; DNA: TGTGCCAGCAGCCCTAGGACAGGGAACACTGAAGCTTTCTTT
size: -; J: TRBJ1-3; V: TRBV6-5; D: TRBD1; CDR3: CASSYTRTGQGNTIYF; DNA: TGTGCCAGCAGTTACACAAGGACAGGGCAAGGAAACACCATATATTTT
size: -; J: TRBJ2-1; V: TRBV6-5; D: -; CDR3: CASRIGSSSYNEQFF; DNA: TGTGCCAGTCGGATAGGGAGCTCCTCCTACAATGAGCAGTTCTTC
size: -; J: TRBJ2-7; V: TRBV9; D: TRBD1; CDR3: CASSRWDRQHEQYF; DNA: TGTGCCAGCAGCCGGTGGGACAGGCAACACGAGCAGTACTTC
size: -; J: TRBJ1-1; V: TRBV19; D: -; CDR3: CASSIAGEAFF; DNA: TGTGCCAGTAGTATAGCCGGGGAAGCTTTCTTT
size: -; J: TRBJ1-2; V: TRBV5-4; D: -; CDR3: CASSIDRSRDGYTF; DNA: TGTGCCAGCAGTATCGACAGGAGCCGAGATGGCTACACCTTC
size: -; J: TRBJ2-7; V: TRBV28; D: TRBD1; CDR3: CASTRPLQGYEQYF; DNA: TGTGCCAGCACCAGACCGTTACAGGGGTACGAGCAGTACTTC
size: -; J: TRBJ2-1; V: TRBV5-6; D: -; CDR3: CASSTKLSRQFF; DNA: TGTGCCAGCAGCACTAAGCTCAGTAGGCAGTTCTTC
size: -; J: TRBJ2-1; V: TRBV10-3; D: -; CDR3: CAISDRRFDNEQFF; DNA: TGTGCCATCAGTGACAGGAGATTCGACAATGAGCAGTTCTTC
size: -; J: TRBJ2-1; V: TRBV28; D: TRBD1; CDR3: CASRQGAGVNEQFF; DNA: TGTGCCAGCAGGCAGGGGGCCGGCGTCAATGAGCAGTTCTTC
size: -; J: TRBJ2-3; V: TRBV7-2; D: -; CDR3: CASSLEFDTQYF; DNA: TGTGCCAGCAGCTTAGAGTTCGATACGCAGTATTTT
size: many; J: TRBJ2-7; V: TRBV4-1; D: -; CDR3: CASSQGKGYEQYF; DNA: TGCGCCAGCAGCCAAGGGAAGGGCTACGAGCAGTACTTC
size: -; J: TRBJ2-1; V: TRBV15; D: -; CDR3: CATSRAIINNEQFF; DNA: TGTGCCACCAGCCGCGCGATAATCAACAATGAGCAGTTCTTC
size: once; J: TRBJ1-6; V: TRBV5-1; D: -; CDR3: CASSSEAYNSPLHF; DNA: TGCGCCAGCAGCTCAGAAGCGTATAATTCACCCCTCCACTTT